This is a list of T cell receptor beta chains from one sample in a study of blood T cell repertoires in COVID-19. Sequenced by immunoSEQ multiplex PCR; TCRdb stores in-frame clones only, minus some. The sample has some 320,000 clones, roughly 90% seen once. The sequencing sample was made of PBMCs or T cells enriched from blood (not recorded which). The receptors shown here come from a woman under 40 who had been exposed to COVID-19. The CDR3 runs from the conserved cysteine through the conserved F or W. The D gene is left open where the match is weak. Rows may omit the clone size; those that give it use once, few, many or a size class.

V	size	J	D	CDR3	DNA
TRBV21-1	NA	TRBJ2-7	NA	CASSKSGLPGEQYF	TGTGCCAGCAGCAAGTCAGGACTGCCGGGCGAGCAGTACTTC
TRBV5-1	once	TRBJ2-3	NA	CASSLLPGGTDTQYF	TGCGCCAGCAGCTTGCTTCCAGGGGGCACAGATACGCAGTATTTT
TRBV6-6	few	TRBJ2-7	NA	CASSYLGGPYEQYF	TGTGCCAGCAGTTACCTAGGAGGGCCCTACGAGCAGTACTTC
TRBV5-4	NA	TRBJ2-5	TRBD1	CASSVRDRQETQYF	TGTGCCAGCAGCGTCCGGGACAGACAAGAGACCCAGTACTTC
TRBV7-2	NA	TRBJ1-2	TRBD1	CASSRTGKDGYTF	TGTGCCAGCAGCCGGACAGGGAAAGATGGCTACACCTTC
TRBV24-1	few	TRBJ2-2	NA	CATSDSYGRANTGELFF	TGTGCCACCAGTGATTCATATGGGCGGGCGAACACCGGGGAGCTGTTTTTT
TRBV7-2	NA	TRBJ1-6	TRBD1	CASSGVTGGFTYNSPLHF	TGTGCCAGCAGCGGAGTGACAGGGGGATTCACCTATAATTCACCCCTCCACTTT
TRBV11-2	NA	TRBJ2-7	NA	CASSLVFSIPPDEQYF	TGTGCCAGCAGCTTAGTCTTCTCGATCCCCCCGGACGAGCAGTACTTC
TRBV7-8	once	TRBJ2-5	NA	CASSLRWGGVQETQYF	TGTGCCAGCAGCTTACGGTGGGGCGGGGTCCAAGAGACCCAGTACTTC
TRBV19	NA	TRBJ2-7	NA	CASSISRKRSYEQYF	TGTGCCAGTAGTATATCCAGGAAACGCTCCTACGAGCAGTACTTC
TRBV5-6	NA	TRBJ2-5	NA	CASSLRGIKETQYF	TGTGCCAGCAGCTTGCGAGGTATCAAAGAGACCCAGTACTTC
TRBV19	NA	TRBJ1-2	NA	CASSIDLGRRNYGYTF	TGTGCCAGTAGTATAGATCTTGGTAGAAGAAACTATGGCTACACCTTC